The rows below give T cell receptor beta chains drawn from one sample of a study of identical twins. Each CDR3 protein gets one entry after TCRdb re-called the 5' RACE reads with MiXCR. The table has around 490,000 distinct CDR3 sequences, roughly 15% seen once; the top ten hold around 0.48%. The data also belong to a second study, concerning yellow fever vaccine responses in identical twins.

Sequenced sample: CD4+ T cells sorted from blood. These receptors came from a woman in her late teens or twenties in good health. The CDR3 runs from the conserved cysteine through the conserved F or W. D genes are given only for firm matches. Rows give clone size only sometimes, using once, few, many, or a class for an expanded clone.

abundance	v_gene	len	j_gene	d_gene	CDR3nt	CDR3aa
few	TRBV28	14	TRBJ2-2	NA	TGTGCCAGCAAGAGGGATTCGAACACCGGGGAGCTGTTTTTT	CASKRDSNTGELFF
NA	TRBV2	13	TRBJ2-3	TRBD1	TGTGCCAGCATGGACAGGAGCACAGATACGCAGTATTTT	CASMDRSTDTQYF
once	TRBV19	15	TRBJ1-3	TRBD1	TGTGCCAGTAGTATAACGACAGGGAACGGAAACACCATATATTTT	CASSITTGNGNTIYF
NA	TRBV28	16	TRBJ2-7	TRBD1	TGTGCCAGCAGCTCCACACCGGGACAGGGACTCTACGAGCAGTACTTC	CASSSTPGQGLYEQYF
NA	TRBV5-5	18	TRBJ2-1	NA	TGTGCCAGCAGCTTGCCCCAACCCTCGCAGGAACCTTACAATGAGCAGTTCTTC	CASSLPQPSQEPYNEQFF
few	TRBV6-1	14	TRBJ2-1	NA	TGTGCCAGCATAAGAGGGGTCTCCTACAATGAGCAGTTCTTC	CASIRGVSYNEQFF
few	TRBV7-9	16	TRBJ1-4	TRBD1	TGTGCCAGCAGCCCGAGCCCCCAGGGGGCGGGTGAAAAACTGTTTTTT	CASSPSPQGAGEKLFF
NA	TRBV12-3/TRBV12-4	13	TRBJ2-3	NA	TGTGCCAGCCGCCTCATTAGCACAGATACGCAGTATTTT	CASRLISTDTQYF
NA	TRBV3-1	13	TRBJ2-1	TRBD2	TGTGCCAGCAGCCAAGGGACTAGTAATGAGCAGTTCTTC	CASSQGTSNEQFF
NA	TRBV10-3	17	TRBJ2-2	TRBD2	TGTGCCATCAGTGAGCCGACTAGCGGGGCACGCACCGGGGAGCTGTTTTTT	CAISEPTSGARTGELFF
NA	TRBV7-2	16	TRBJ2-5	NA	TGTGCCAGCAGGGAGGCCCGACAGCGGCGATCAGAGACCCAGTACTTC	CASREARQRRSETQYF
NA	TRBV5-1	13	TRBJ2-2	NA	TGCGCCAGCAGCTTGGAGTTGGCCGGGGAGCTGTTTTTT	CASSLELAGELFF
few	TRBV29-1	12	TRBJ1-1	NA	TGCAGCGTCGTACAGGGAGGCACTGAAGCTTTCTTT	CSVVQGGTEAFF
few	TRBV5-1	16	TRBJ2-1	TRBD2	TGCGCCAGCAGCATTACTAGCGGGAGCTCCTACAATGAGCAGTTCTTC	CASSITSGSSYNEQFF
few	TRBV7-8	13	TRBJ2-1	NA	TGTGCCAGCAGGGGACCGGCTTACAATGAGCAGTTCTTC	CASRGPAYNEQFF
NA	TRBV12-3/TRBV12-4	14	TRBJ2-2	NA	TGTGCCAGCAGTTTAGAGGCTGGATTGGGGGAGCTGGTTTTT	CASSLEAGLGELVF